These T cell receptor beta chains were read from a single sample in a study of blood T cell repertoires in COVID-19. Clones were sequenced by immunoSEQ multiplex PCR, and TCRdb holds only the in-frame ones, with some missing. The repertoire holds some 49,000 clones, with about 86% as singletons. Sequencing input: peripheral blood. The receptors come from a woman older than 75 with COVID-19, enrolled during active disease. CDR3s include the opening cysteine and the closing phenylalanine or tryptophan. A D gene is named only where the DNA matches it firmly. Not all rows give a size; the values are once, few, many and, for expanded clones, a class.

TRBJ1-2 TRBV7-9 TRBD1 . TGTGCCAGCAGCCCAGGACAGGGTGCCTCTGGCTACACCTTC CASSPGQGASGYTF
TRBJ1-1 TRBV3-1/TRBV3-2 . . TGTGCCAGCAGCCAAGGTGGTACAGAAGCTTTCTTT CASSQGGTEAFF
TRBJ1-5 TRBV2 . many TGTGCCAGCAGTGAAGCAAACTACATCAATCAGCCCCAGCATTTT CASSEANYINQPQHF
TRBJ2-7 TRBV7-9 TRBD1 . TGTGCCAGCAGCTTTGGGCTTTTGACAGGGATCCTCCCTTACGAGCAGTACTTC CASSFGLLTGILPYEQYF
TRBJ1-2 TRBV28 TRBD1 many TGTGCCAGCGTTCGACAGGGGATGAACTATGGCTACACCTTC CASVRQGMNYGYTF
TRBJ2-2 TRBV4-1 . . TGCGCCAGCAGCCAAGATGACTGGCCCGGGGAGCTGTTTTTT CASSQDDWPGELFF
TRBJ1-5 TRBV3-1/TRBV3-2 . . TGTGCCAGCAGCCAAGATAGGGGAGCGGGACAGCCCCAGCATTTT CASSQDRGAGQPQHF
TRBJ1-5 TRBV10-1 TRBD1 . TGCGCCAGCAGTGGGCCGCTCGGGACAGGTAAGTTGTCGGATCAGCCCCAGCATTTT CASSGPLGTGKLSDQPQHF
TRBJ2-3 TRBV2 TRBD1 . TGTGCCAGCAGCCCCGACAGGGGGCGAACAGATACGCAGTATTTT CASSPDRGRTDTQYF
TRBJ1-4 TRBV28 TRBD1 . TGTGCCAGCACCCGGCGGACAGGGGCGCACCATATCGGAAAACTGTTTTTT CASTRRTGAHHIGKLFF
TRBJ2-5 TRBV19 TRBD1 few TGTGCCAGTAGCTTCCTTGGGGCACAGGGGGAGACCCAGTACTTC CASSFLGAQGETQYF
TRBJ1-1 TRBV5-1 . . TGCGCCAGCAGCCGTCTTTCCGGGAGGAACACTGAAGCTTTCTTT CASSRLSGRNTEAFF
TRBJ1-6 TRBV5-8 TRBD1 . TGTGCCAGCAGCTGGGGGACAGGGGGAAATTCACCCCTCCACTTT CASSWGTGGNSPLHF
TRBJ1-6 TRBV5-5 . . TGTGCCAGCAGCCGCGGGGGAAGCCTACGAAATTCACCCCTCCACTTT CASSRGGSLRNSPLHF
TRBJ1-6 TRBV7-6 . . TGTGCCAGCAGCCATCAGGGGTACGGCTCACCCCTCCACTTT CASSHQGYGSPLHF
TRBJ2-4 TRBV4-1 TRBD2 . TGCGCCAGCAGCCAAGAGGGGGGAGCGGGAAAAAACATTCAGTACTTC CASSQEGGAGKNIQYF
TRBJ1-5 TRBV5-4 . medium-sized TGTGCCAGCAGCTTACAATTTAGCAATCAGCCCCAGCATTTT CASSLQFSNQPQHF
TRBJ2-3 TRBV12-3/TRBV12-4 . . TGTGCCAGCAGTTTATGGGAGCTGACGCAGTATTTT CASSLWELTQYF
TRBJ1-5 TRBV6-5 . . TGTGCCAGCATGAGCAGGAATCAGCCCCAGCATTTT CASMSRNQPQHF
TRBJ2-7 TRBV6-1 . once TGTGCCAGCAGTGAAAAATACTACGAGCAGTACTTC CASSEKYYEQYF
TRBJ1-4 TRBV30 . . TGTGCCTGGAGTGGTCAGGGAGGAGAAAAACTGTTTTTT CAWSGQGGEKLFF
TRBJ2-2 TRBV9 . . TGTGCCAGCAGGGGACAGAACACCGGGGAGCTGTTTTTT CASRGQNTGELFF
TRBJ2-7 TRBV12-5 TRBD2 few TGTGCTAGTGGTTTGGTAAAACCCATAGCGGGAACCTACGAGCAGTACTTC CASGLVKPIAGTYEQYF
TRBJ2-7 TRBV4-2 TRBD2 . TGTGCCAGCAGCCAAACTAGCGGAGAGGGCTACGAGCAGTACTTC CASSQTSGEGYEQYF
TRBJ1-1 TRBV30 TRBD1 . TGTGCCTGGGGGACAGGGATTGGCACTGAAGCTTTCTTT CAWGTGIGTEAFF
TRBJ1-5 TRBV6-5 . . TGTGCCAGCAAGTGGGCAGGGGATCAGCCCCAGCATTTT CASKWAGDQPQHF
TRBJ1-4 TRBV7-8 . . TGTGCCAGCAGCACGGGACAATCGGAAAAACTGTTTTTT CASSTGQSEKLFF
TRBJ2-7 TRBV18 TRBD1 . TGTGCCAGCTCACCGTTACCTGCCGGACAGGCGACCTACGAGCAGTACTTC CASSPLPAGQATYEQYF
TRBJ2-7 TRBV5-6 TRBD1 few TGTGCCAGCAGCTTTCTACAGGGGATCAACGAGCAGTACTTC CASSFLQGINEQYF
TRBJ2-7 TRBV21-1 . . TGTGCCAGCAGCAAGGACAGAGGCTCCTACGAGCAGTACTTC CASSKDRGSYEQYF
TRBJ1-6 TRBV6-4 . once TGTGCCAGCAGTAAAACAGGGAGATCGAATTCACCCCTCCACTTT CASSKTGRSNSPLHF
TRBJ2-7 TRBV28 . few TGTGCCAGCAGTTCCCGGGTCAAATCCCACGAGCAGTACTTC CASSSRVKSHEQYF
TRBJ2-2 TRBV19 TRBD1 . TGTGCCAGTAGTACCCGGGACAGAAACACCGGGGAGCTGTTTTTT CASSTRDRNTGELFF
TRBJ1-5 TRBV19 . . TGTGCCAGTAGTATCACGGGTCCCAATCAGCCCCAGCATTTT CASSITGPNQPQHF
TRBJ1-1 TRBV3-1/TRBV3-2 . . TGTGCCAGCAGCGCATACAGGGAGAACACTGAAGCTTTCTTT CASSAYRENTEAFF
TRBJ1-1 TRBV5-1 TRBD1 . TGCGCCAGCAGACATGGACAGGGTGGTGAAGCTTTCTTT CASRHGQGGEAFF
TRBJ1-4 TRBV10-3 . . TGTGCCACGGGGACTAATGAAAAACTGTTTTTT CATGTNEKLFF
TRBJ2-7 TRBV18 TRBD1 . TGTGCCAGCTCACGGGACAGCTCCTACGAGCAGTACTTC CASSRDSSYEQYF
TRBJ2-3 TRBV11-1 TRBD2 . TGTGCCAGCAGCTTTCTAGCGGTTCTAGGCACAGATACGCAGTATTTT CASSFLAVLGTDTQYF
TRBJ2-2 TRBV4-1 TRBD1 . TGCGCCAGCAGCGAGGGACAGGGACATAAGACCGGGGAGCTGTTTTTT CASSEGQGHKTGELFF
TRBJ2-7 TRBV6-4 TRBD2 . TGTGCCAGCAGTGACAATCCCCCCCCTAGCGGGAGCGGCTACGAGCAGTACTTC CASSDNPPPSGSGYEQYF
TRBJ1-3 TRBV4-2 TRBD1 . TGTGCCAGCAGCCAAGTGGGGACAGGGGCCACCTCTTCTGGAAACACCATATATTTT CASSQVGTGATSSGNTIYF
TRBJ2-5 TRBV20-1 TRBD2 . TGCAGTGCTAGTCGTCCGGGAGGGGGGCCAGAGACCCAGTACTTC CSASRPGGGPETQYF
TRBJ2-1 TRBV5-5 TRBD2 . TGTGCCAGCAGCACCTCGTCTAGCGGGATCATCGATGAGCAGTTCTTC CASSTSSSGIIDEQFF
TRBJ1-5 TRBV19 . . TGTGCCACCGCTGGGACTCAAAATCAGCCCCAGCATTTT CATAGTQNQPQHF
TRBJ2-7 TRBV5-6 TRBD2 . TGTGCCAGCAGCTTGGGGCTAGCGGGGGAGGGTCCCTACGAGCAGTACTTC CASSLGLAGEGPYEQYF
TRBJ2-1 TRBV7-6 . . TGTGCCAGCAGCCCGACGGCAGCGAATTACAATGAGCAGTTCTTC CASSPTAANYNEQFF
TRBJ1-6 TRBV5-1 . . TGCGCCAGCAGCTTGGCCGGGTCCCACGCTTCACCCCTCCACTTT CASSLAGSHASPLHF
TRBJ2-6 TRBV19 TRBD2 . TGTGCCACACTCGGAGAGCGGGACCCCTCTGGGGCCAACGTCCTGACTTTC CATLGERDPSGANVLTF
TRBJ2-3 TRBV3-1/TRBV3-2 TRBD2 . TGTGCCAGCACGGGACTAACCACAGATACGCAGTATTTT CASTGLTTDTQYF
TRBJ2-7 TRBV12-3/TRBV12-4 . . TGTGCCAGCAGTTTAGCGGCTGCCACCCAGCAGTACTTC CASSLAAATQQYF
TRBJ2-5 TRBV6-2/TRBV6-3 TRBD1 . TGTGCCAGCAGTCGGACAGGGAGGGAGACCCAGTACTTC CASSRTGRETQYF
TRBJ1-5 TRBV4-1 . . TGCGCCAGCAGCCCAGTCATCCAGGGTAATCAGCCCCAGCATTTT CASSPVIQGNQPQHF